The sequence of this T cell receptor beta chain was determined in a study of T cells in Graves' hyperthyroidism and ophthalmopathy. For the study at large: It was at initial diagnosis, before any treatment, that peripheral blood was collected.

A word on this clonotype: What it recognizes is unknown.

Study conclusions and caveats: Model predictions of ophthalmopathy came a median approximately 6 months before onset.

The CDR3 totals 15 residues. The germline V and J ends were trimmed by 0 bases and 1 base, with 9 bases remaining between them. The germline V gene encodes CDR1 MGHRA and CDR2 YSYEKL. The investigators amplified TCR beta CDR3 regions from RNA transcripts. When the TCR CDR3 underwent first-round RT-PCR, the HTBI primer set was used. TCRdb re-derived calls from the multiplex PCR reads in MiXCR, one entry per CDR3 protein. The sample carries fewer than 650,000 distinct CDR3 sequences, approximately 15% recorded once. Reasons for excluding patients were uncontrolled infection, other autoimmune disease, pregnancy or lactation. Clinical symptoms, serum thyroxine, TRAb, thyroid ultrasound and orbital computed tomography established diagnosis.

The receptor's source is a woman in her thirties or forties with Graves' hyperthyroidism. The chain links TRBV4-1 to TRBJ1-2; D remains unclear. The sequenced material came from blood. The CDR3 bases are TGCGCCAGCAGCCAAGATTTGGACCTTAACTATGGCTACACCTTC. The encoded protein is CASSQDLDLNYGYTF.